This TCR beta chain is from a study of blood T cell repertoires in COVID-19. Per the authors' pipeline: Nucleated cell counts were estimated from reference gene primer amplification. Measured with immunoSEQ multiplex PCR; TCRdb has only the in-frame clones, and not every one. The V and J calls and the clone size are those of that table, but D and trimming were determined from the DNA. In the table there are roughly 300,000 clones, about 90% of which are singletons. Researchers sorted participants into cohorts using their self-reported clinical history. Looked up from germline, CDR1 is KGHSH and CDR2 is LQKENI. This CDR3 is built from 16 residues. V was pared by 6 bases and J by 4 bases, with 18 bases between.

The source material was PBMCs or T cells enriched from blood (not recorded which). The V and J genes are TRBV18 and TRBJ1-4; D is possibly TRBD1 (6 bases). The clonotype was recovered from a woman in her twenties or thirties who had recovered from COVID-19. CDR3 protein: CASSPERGQLNEKLFF. The CDR3 DNA reads TGTGCCAGCTCCCCTGAGCGGGGACAACTTAATGAAAAACTGTTTTTT.